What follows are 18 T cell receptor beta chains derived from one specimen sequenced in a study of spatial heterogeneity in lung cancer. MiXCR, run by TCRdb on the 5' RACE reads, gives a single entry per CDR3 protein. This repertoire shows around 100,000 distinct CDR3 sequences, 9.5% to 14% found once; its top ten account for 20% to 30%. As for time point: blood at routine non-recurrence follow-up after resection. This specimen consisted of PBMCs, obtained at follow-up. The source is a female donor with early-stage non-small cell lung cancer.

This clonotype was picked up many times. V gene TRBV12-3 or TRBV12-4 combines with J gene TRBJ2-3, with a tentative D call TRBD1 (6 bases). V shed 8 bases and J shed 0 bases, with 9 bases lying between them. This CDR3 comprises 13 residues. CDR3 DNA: TGTGCCAGCTCCAGGGGAAGCACAGATACGCAGTATTTT. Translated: CASSRGSTDTQYF.

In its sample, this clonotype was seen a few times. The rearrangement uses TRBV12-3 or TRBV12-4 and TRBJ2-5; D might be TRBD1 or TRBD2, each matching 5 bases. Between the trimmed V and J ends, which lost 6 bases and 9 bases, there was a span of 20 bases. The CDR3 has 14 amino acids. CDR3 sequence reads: CASSQGRSRAPQYF. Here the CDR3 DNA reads TGTGCCAGCAGCCAGGGACGGTCACGCGCACCCCAGTACTTC.

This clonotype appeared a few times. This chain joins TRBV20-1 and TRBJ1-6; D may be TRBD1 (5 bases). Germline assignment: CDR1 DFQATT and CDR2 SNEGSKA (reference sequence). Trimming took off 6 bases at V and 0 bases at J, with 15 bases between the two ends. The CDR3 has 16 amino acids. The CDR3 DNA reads TGCAGTGCGGTCAGGGCCACTAGCTCCTATAATTCACCCCTCCACTTT. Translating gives CSAVRATSSYNSPLHF.

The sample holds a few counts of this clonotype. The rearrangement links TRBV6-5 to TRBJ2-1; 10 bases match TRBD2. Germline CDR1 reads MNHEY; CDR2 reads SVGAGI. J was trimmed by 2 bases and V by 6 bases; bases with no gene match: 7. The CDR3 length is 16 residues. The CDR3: CASRETSGATYNEQFF. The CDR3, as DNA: TGTGCCAGCAGAGAAACTAGCGGGGCTACCTACAATGAGCAGTTCTTC.

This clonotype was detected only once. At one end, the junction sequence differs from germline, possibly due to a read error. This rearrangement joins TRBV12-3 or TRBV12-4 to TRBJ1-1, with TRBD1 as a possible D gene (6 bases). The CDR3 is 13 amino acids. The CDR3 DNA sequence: TGTGCCAGCAGTTTGGTGACAGGCACTGAAGCTCTCTTT. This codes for CASSLVTGTEALF.

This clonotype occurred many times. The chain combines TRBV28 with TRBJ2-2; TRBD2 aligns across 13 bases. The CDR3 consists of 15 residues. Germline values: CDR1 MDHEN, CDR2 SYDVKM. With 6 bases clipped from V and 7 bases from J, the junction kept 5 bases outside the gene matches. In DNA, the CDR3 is TGTGCCAGCAGACGCGGACTAGCGGGAGTCGGGGAGCTGTTTTTT. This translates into CASRRGLAGVGELFF. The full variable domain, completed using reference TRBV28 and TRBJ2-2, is DVKVTQSSRYLVKRTGEKVFLECVQDMDHENMFWYRQDPGLGLRLIYFSYDVKMKEKGDIPEGYSVSREKKERFSLILESASTNQTSMYLCASRRGLAGVGELFFGEGSRLTVL.

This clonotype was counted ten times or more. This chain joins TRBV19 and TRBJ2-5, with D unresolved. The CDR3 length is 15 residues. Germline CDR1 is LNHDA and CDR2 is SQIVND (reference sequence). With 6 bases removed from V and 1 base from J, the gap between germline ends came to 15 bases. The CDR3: CASRGLSAPQETQYF. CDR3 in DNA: TGTGCCAGTAGAGGCCTTTCAGCCCCCCAAGAGACCCAGTACTTC.

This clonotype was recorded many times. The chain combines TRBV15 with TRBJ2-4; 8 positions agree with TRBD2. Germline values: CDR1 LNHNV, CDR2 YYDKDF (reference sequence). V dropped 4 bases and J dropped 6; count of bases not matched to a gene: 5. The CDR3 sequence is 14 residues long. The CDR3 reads CATSISRGGNIQYF. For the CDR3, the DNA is TGTGCCACCAGCATCTCCCGGGGGGGAAACATTCAGTACTTC.

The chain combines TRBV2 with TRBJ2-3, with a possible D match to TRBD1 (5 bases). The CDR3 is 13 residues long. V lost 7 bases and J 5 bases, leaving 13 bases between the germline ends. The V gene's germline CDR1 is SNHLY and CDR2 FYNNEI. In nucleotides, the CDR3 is TGTGCCAGCAATCCAGGGTATGAAGATACGCAGTATTTT. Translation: CASNPGYEDTQYF.

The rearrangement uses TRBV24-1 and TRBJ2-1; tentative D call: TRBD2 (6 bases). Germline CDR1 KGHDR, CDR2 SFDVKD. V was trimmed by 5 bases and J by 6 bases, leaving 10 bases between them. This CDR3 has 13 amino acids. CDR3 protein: CATSGRDPNEQFF. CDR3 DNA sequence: TGTGCCACCAGTGGGCGGGACCCCAATGAGCAGTTCTTC.

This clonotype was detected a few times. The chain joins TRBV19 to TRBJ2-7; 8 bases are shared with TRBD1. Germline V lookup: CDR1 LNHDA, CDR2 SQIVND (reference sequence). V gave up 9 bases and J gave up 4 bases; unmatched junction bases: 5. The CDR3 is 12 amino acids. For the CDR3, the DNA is TGTGCCAGCAACCGACAGGGGTACGAGCAGTACTTC. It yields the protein CASNRQGYEQYF.

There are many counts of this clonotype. The CDR3 here is CASAAGKDNEQFF. CDR3 in DNA: TGTGCCAGCGCAGCGGGAAAGGACAATGAGCAGTTCTTC. The chain links TRBV7-3 to TRBJ2-1; TRBD2 matches 7 bases. V was pared by 8 bases and J by 5 bases, with 6 bases of the junction left unmatched. This CDR3 comprises 13 residues. The germline gives CDR1 SGHTA, CDR2 FQGTGA.

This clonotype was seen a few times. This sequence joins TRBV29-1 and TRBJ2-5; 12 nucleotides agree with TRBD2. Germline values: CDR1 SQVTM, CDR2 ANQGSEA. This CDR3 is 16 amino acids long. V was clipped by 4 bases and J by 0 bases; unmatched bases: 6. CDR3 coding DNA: TGCAGCGTTGTTAGGGGGACTAGCGGGTACCAAGAGACCCAGTACTTC. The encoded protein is CSVVRGTSGYQETQYF.

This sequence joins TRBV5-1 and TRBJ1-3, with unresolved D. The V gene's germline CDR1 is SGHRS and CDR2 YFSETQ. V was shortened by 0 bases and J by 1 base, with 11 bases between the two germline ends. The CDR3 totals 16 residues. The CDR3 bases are TGCGCCAGCAGCTTGGCCCGTGGATCGTCTGGAAACACCATATATTTT. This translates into CASSLARGSSGNTIYF.

CDR3 in amino acids: CASSQALQAKNIQYF. The DNA of the CDR3 is TGCGCCAGCAGCCAAGCTTTACAAGCCAAAAACATTCAGTACTTC. The chain recombines TRBV4-3 with TRBJ2-4; D remains unclear. Per germline, CDR1 LGHNA and CDR2 YSLEER. V was clipped by 1 base and J by 0 bases, with 7 bases between them. There are 15 residues in the CDR3.

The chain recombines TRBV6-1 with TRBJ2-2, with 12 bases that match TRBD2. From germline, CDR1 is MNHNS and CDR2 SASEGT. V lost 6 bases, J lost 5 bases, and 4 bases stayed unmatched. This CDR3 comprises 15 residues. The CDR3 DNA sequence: TGTGCCAGCAGAGGGACTAGCGGGCCGACCGGGGAGCTGTTTTTT. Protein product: CASRGTSGPTGELFF.

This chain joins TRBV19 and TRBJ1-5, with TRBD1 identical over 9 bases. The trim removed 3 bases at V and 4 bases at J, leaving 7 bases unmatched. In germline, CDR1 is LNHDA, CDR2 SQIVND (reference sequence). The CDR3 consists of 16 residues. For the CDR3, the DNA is TGTGCCAGTAGTATCGGGACAGGGTTTTTAAATCAGCCCCAGCATTTT. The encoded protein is CASSIGTGFLNQPQHF.

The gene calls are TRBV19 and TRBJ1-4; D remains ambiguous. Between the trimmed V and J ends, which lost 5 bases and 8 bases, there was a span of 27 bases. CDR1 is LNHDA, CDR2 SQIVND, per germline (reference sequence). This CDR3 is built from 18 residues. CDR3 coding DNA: TGTGCCAGTAGTTCCAGTTTATCAATCGAAGGAAGTGGCGAAAAACTGTTTTTT. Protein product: CASSSSLSIEGSGEKLFF.